Below are 15 T cell receptor beta chains sequenced from a single sample in a study of blood T cell repertoires in COVID-19 (dated by TCRdb to the early 2020s). Libraries were prepared through the immunoSEQ multiplex PCR assay. TCRdb provides this immuneACCESS table in a form limited to in-frame rearrangements. Some clones are lacking; in checked studies, under half of them reflect an unresolved V gene, and why the rest are absent is not known. A total of about 41,000 clones appear in this sample, more than 70% of them only once. The top ten clones comprise about 4.8% of the sample. Sequenced material: peripheral blood. The receptors here all came from a human donor in a cohort sampled during active COVID-19.

The V call is TRBV5-4, the J call TRBJ2-5, with 7 bases that match TRBD1. This CDR3 spans 17 amino acids. Per germline, CDR1 SGHNT and CDR2 YYREEE (reference sequence). V shed 3 bases and J 3 bases; nucleotides not matched to a gene: 14. Written as DNA, the CDR3 is TGTGCCAGCAGCTCAAAGGCCTGGGGCCAGGGGGAAGAGACCCAGTACTTC. This sequence encodes CASSSKAWGQGEETQYF.

This clone was picked up one time. The chain is built from TRBV5-6 and TRBJ1-1; 10 bases agree with TRBD1. The V gene end was trimmed by 4 bases and the J gene end by 4 bases; junction bases not matched to a gene: 4. This CDR3 comprises 14 residues. CDR1 SGHDT and CDR2 YYEEEE come from the germline V gene. CDR3 protein: CASSLGQGSTEAFF. The CDR3 DNA reads TGTGCCAGCAGCCTGGGACAGGGGAGCACTGAAGCTTTCTTT.

The rearrangement uses TRBV5-6 and TRBJ2-2; TRBD2 aligns across 7 bases. Germline V CDR1 and CDR2: SGHDT, YYEEEE. Trimming removed 4 bases from V and 4 bases from J; junction bases left unmatched: 13. The CDR3 is 17 amino acids. CDR3 DNA sequence: TGTGCCAGCAGCAAGGGTCCCCTGCGGGAGCGCACCGGGGAGCTGTTTTTT. Its translation is CASSKGPLRERTGELFF.

V and J are TRBV7-9 and TRBJ1-1; D unclear. Trimming shortened V by 5 bases and J by 1 base, and 11 bases separated the two germline ends. Germline V gene sequence: CDR1 SEHNR, CDR2 FQNEAQ (reference sequence). The CDR3 sequence is 14 residues long. CDR3 nucleotides: TGTGCCAGCAGCCCCTCCCAGGCGAACACTGAAGCTTTCTTT. Amino acid sequence: CASSPSQANTEAFF.

The V gene is TRBV5-1, the J gene TRBJ2-2; D is unclear. Trimming pared 1 base from V and 5 bases from J, leaving 12 bases between. The CDR3 is made up of 15 amino acids. Germline lookup yields CDR1 SGHRS and CDR2 YFSETQ. CDR3 protein: CASSLTAGGTGELFF. CDR3 nucleotide sequence: TGCGCCAGCAGCTTGACAGCCGGTGGTACCGGGGAGCTGTTTTTT.

The J gene is TRBJ2-1, the V gene TRBV14, with a tentative D call TRBD2 (6 bases). This CDR3 region has 15 residues. V was shortened by 4 bases and J by 7 bases, with 17 bases between the two germline ends. The V gene's germline CDR1 is SGHDN and CDR2 FVKESK. DNA for the CDR3: TGTGCCAGCAGCCGGGCGGCGGGACCCCAGAATGAGCAGTTCTTC. Its translation is CASSRAAGPQNEQFF.

The J gene is TRBJ2-5, the V gene TRBV6-5; D may be TRBD1 (6 bases). Trimming cost V 10 bases and J 5 bases, with 23 bases left between them. CDR1 is MNHEY, CDR2 SVGAGI, per germline. CDR3 length: 15 amino acids. CDR3 amino acids: CATSSGTPVLETQYF. In nucleotides, the CDR3 is TGTGCCACCTCCAGTGGGACACCGGTCCTTGAGACCCAGTACTTC.

The chain uses TRBV4-1 and TRBJ1-1; no clear D. The ends were cut back, 3 bases at V and 0 bases at J, with 14 bases in the middle. The CDR3 is made up of 16 amino acids. Germline CDR1 is MGHRA and CDR2 is YSYEKL. CDR3 nucleotides: TGCGCCAGCAGCCATTACGCTGTGCAGGTGAACACTGAAGCTTTCTTT. Translating it yields CASSHYAVQVNTEAFF.

The chain employs TRBV18 and TRBJ2-7; TRBD1 matches 9 bases. CDR3 size: 14 residues. V lost 5 bases to trimming and J lost 4 bases; unmatched junction nucleotides: 6. CDR1 and CDR2 from the germline V gene are KGHSH and LQKENI. CDR3 DNA sequence: TGTGCCAGCTCAGTACCGGGACAGGGTTACGAGCAGTACTTC. Protein product: CASSVPGQGYEQYF.

The V and J genes are TRBV28 and TRBJ2-1; 11 bases agree with TRBD2. CDR3 length: 21 amino acids. In germline, CDR1 is MDHEN, CDR2 SYDVKM. The V gene end was trimmed by 8 bases and the J gene end by 0 bases; junction bases not matched to a gene: 21. In DNA, the CDR3 is TGTGCCAGCCGTCCCTCAACACATATAGCGGGGGGGGCTAGCTCCTACAATGAGCAGTTCTTC. It codes for CASRPSTHIAGGASSYNEQFF.

The chain employs TRBV27 and TRBJ1-2; no clear D. The germline gives CDR1 MNHEY, CDR2 SMNVEV (reference sequence). The V and J ends lost 3 bases and 6 bases respectively, with 14 bases between them. The length of the CDR3 is 14 residues. CDR3 protein: CASSFNVGADGYTF. The CDR3 DNA is TGTGCCAGCAGTTTTAATGTGGGAGCGGATGGCTACACCTTC.

The V call is TRBV19, the J call TRBJ1-1; D not resolved. Germline loops: CDR1 LNHDA, CDR2 SQIVND (reference sequence). The V end was cut by 6 bases, the J end by 4 bases, with 15 bases between. This CDR3 has 14 residues. CDR3 region: CASSLQRGATEAFF. Written as DNA, the CDR3 is TGTGCCAGTAGCCTCCAGAGAGGAGCCACTGAAGCTTTCTTT.

The rearrangement uses TRBV5-4 and TRBJ1-2; TRBD1 matches 7 bases. The V segment lost 4 bases and the J segment 8 bases; nucleotides outside the gene matches: 14. The CDR3 has 15 amino acids. CDR1 and CDR2 (germline): SGHNT, YYREEE (reference sequence). CDR3 amino acids: CASSRDRALGFGYTF. DNA for the CDR3: TGTGCCAGCAGCCGCGACAGGGCTTTGGGCTTCGGCTACACCTTC.

The rearrangement joins TRBV11-2 to TRBJ2-3; 10 bases map to TRBD1. J lost 6 bases, V lost 6 bases, and 15 bases had no gene match. CDR1 and CDR2 (germline): SGHAT, FQNNGV. The length of the CDR3 is 17 residues. The CDR3 loop reads CASSRPPGQGLWDTQYF. The CDR3 bases are TGTGCCAGCAGTCGGCCCCCGGGACAGGGGTTGTGGGATACGCAGTATTTT.

The J gene is TRBJ2-3, the V gene TRBV24-1, with TRBD2 identical over 12 bases. Unmatched junction bases numbered 10, after V lost 5 bases and J lost 5 bases. CDR1 is KGHDR and CDR2 is SFDVKD in the germline V gene. CDR3 length equals 17 residues. CDR3 protein: CATSVPLAGGVVDTQYF. DNA of the CDR3: TGTGCCACCAGTGTCCCCCTAGCGGGAGGGGTGGTAGATACGCAGTATTTT.